Listed below are T cell receptor beta chains from one sample, sequenced in a study of blood T cell repertoires in COVID-19. Method: immunoSEQ multiplex PCR; TCRdb's copy keeps in-frame clones and lacks some. This sample has over 250,000 clones, with approximately 85% found just once. The sequencing sample was made of peripheral blood. The receptors were sampled from a woman in her 30s with acute or convalescent COVID-19. The conserved cysteine and the conserved F or W are not part of the CDR3 here. Each record gives: D gene, J gene, V gene, CDR3 protein. A D gene is named only where the DNA matches it firmly.

TRBD1	TRBJ2-1	TRBV7-9	ASFETGGFNEQF
TRBD2	TRBJ2-1	TRBV11-2	ASSLVPGLAAYNEQF
-	TRBJ2-1	TRBV9	ASSAVLGLNNEQF
TRBD1	TRBJ1-1	TRBV6-6	ASSGQGGNTEAF
-	TRBJ1-3	TRBV2	ASRGGASSGNTIY
TRBD1	TRBJ2-5	TRBV10-1	ASSPGQGLGETQY
-	TRBJ2-5	TRBV2	ASSGAKETQY
-	TRBJ2-7	TRBV5-6	ASSYKRYEQY
TRBD2	TRBJ2-1	TRBV7-9	ASSLGLAASNEQF
-	TRBJ2-5	TRBV18	ASSPVWGARETQY
TRBD2	TRBJ2-1	TRBV4-3	ASSFSGRPNEQF
-	TRBJ1-2	TRBV30	AWSPIGQGLNYGYT
-	TRBJ1-5	TRBV27	ASARRGSNQPQH
-	TRBJ1-1	TRBV27	ASSSGREAF
TRBD2	TRBJ2-3	TRBV23-1	ASSQTGLAGGSTDTQY
TRBD1	TRBJ1-2	TRBV6-2/TRBV6-3	ASSDPGTDYGYT
-	TRBJ2-7	TRBV10-3	AISGTAYEQY
-	TRBJ1-4	TRBV7-9	ASSPSNRAYLLF
TRBD2	TRBJ2-6	TRBV30	AWSLTSGTGANVLT
-	TRBJ2-3	TRBV7-8	ASSRGRTVTDTQY
-	TRBJ2-6	TRBV18	ASSPPFGSGANVLT
-	TRBJ2-5	TRBV30	AWTGYFQETQY
TRBD2	TRBJ2-1	TRBV19	ASKDRGGLVGRAYNEQF
-	TRBJ2-7	TRBV4-1	ASSQAPGSQGYEQY
TRBD1	TRBJ1-3	TRBV19	ASSYDRGHGNTIY
TRBD2	TRBJ2-7	TRBV9	ASSVGGGRAGEQY
TRBD2	TRBJ2-2	TRBV4-2	ASSQGTGTRITGELF
-	TRBJ2-7	TRBV18	ASSRGRDTTYEQY
-	TRBJ2-6	TRBV6-2/TRBV6-3	ASSLASSGANVLT
-	TRBJ2-3	TRBV11-2	ASSPIATDTQY
-	TRBJ2-2	TRBV4-3	ASSSRTVSTGELF
-	TRBJ2-7	TRBV19	ASSMVGAEQY
TRBD1	TRBJ1-6	TRBV7-2	ASSLGGQTNSPLH
TRBD1	TRBJ1-5	TRBV19	ASSPTSGGWSNQPQH
TRBD2	TRBJ2-3	TRBV27	ASSQIGTSGFTDTQY
-	TRBJ2-7	TRBV7-9	ASSLSFGQVLYEQY
-	TRBJ1-4	TRBV4-3	ASSRSTGVGEKLF
-	TRBJ2-1	TRBV30	AWSVLYNEQF
TRBD2	TRBJ2-1	TRBV27	ASSPGGANEQF
-	TRBJ2-1	TRBV2	ASSVQNLSYNEQF